A selection of T cell receptor beta chains follows, all from one sample in a study of blood T cells in healthy people across ages. TCRdb reprocessed the 5' RACE reads with MiXCR, giving one entry per CDR3 protein. The sample lists about 730,000 distinct CDR3 sequences; approximately 39% were seen once. What was sequenced was blood. The receptors originated from a woman aged 55-75 years in good health. Each CDR3 is given with its conserved first and last residue. Each record gives: V gene, clone size, D gene, CDR3 length, J gene, CDR3 DNA, CDR3 protein. D genes are given only for firm matches. Size tells how often a clone was seen (once, few, many) or the class of an expanded clone, and some rows leave it out.

V: TRBV7-7
size: few
D: -
length: 12
J: TRBJ2-2
DNA: TGTGCTAGCAGCCACACAACTGGGGAGCTGTTTTTT
CDR3: CASSHTTGELFF

V: TRBV12-3/TRBV12-4
size: -
D: TRBD2
length: 16
J: TRBJ2-5
DNA: TGTGCCAGCAATGAATATAGCGGGGCTCCCGAGGATGAGCAGTACTTC
CDR3: CASNEYSGAPEDEQYF

V: TRBV28
size: -
D: -
length: 16
J: TRBJ2-2
DNA: TGTGCCAGCAGTTTACGCGGGACACCTAACACCGGGGAGCTGTTTTTT
CDR3: CASSLRGTPNTGELFF

V: TRBV6-4
size: few
D: -
length: 14
J: TRBJ2-3
DNA: TGTGCCAGCAGTGACGAGCACGGGACAGATACGCAGTATTTT
CDR3: CASSDEHGTDTQYF

V: TRBV12-3/TRBV12-4
size: -
D: TRBD1
length: 14
J: TRBJ2-1
DNA: TGTGCCGGCAGTCCGCGGGACAGGGAAGGTGAGCAGTTCTTC
CDR3: CAGSPRDREGEQFF

V: TRBV12-3/TRBV12-4
size: -
D: -
length: 18
J: TRBJ2-6
DNA: TGTGCCAGCAGTGACCGGGACCCCTCGCTTTCTGGGGCCAACGTCCTGACTTTC
CDR3: CASSDRDPSLSGANVLTF

V: TRBV20-1
size: few
D: -
length: 14
J: TRBJ1-2
DNA: TGCAGTGCTCGAGTCCCCGGACGAAGCTATGGCTACACCTTC
CDR3: CSARVPGRSYGYTF

V: TRBV11-1
size: once
D: -
length: 14
J: TRBJ2-2
DNA: TGTGCCAGCAGCCGCCTAGCGACTCCCGGGGAGCTGTTTTTT
CDR3: CASSRLATPGELFF

V: TRBV6-5
size: -
D: -
length: 14
J: TRBJ1-5
DNA: TGTGCCAGCAGAGCGATCGGGGGTAATCAGCCCCAGCATTTT
CDR3: CASRAIGGNQPQHF

V: TRBV2
size: -
D: TRBD1
length: 16
J: TRBJ2-7
DNA: TGTGCCAGCACCGGACAGGGGGAGTTATTTTCCTACGAGCAGTACTTC
CDR3: CASTGQGELFSYEQYF

V: TRBV27
size: -
D: -
length: 14
J: TRBJ2-1
DNA: TGTGCCAGCAGTCACTGGACCAGGTACAATGAGCAGTTCTTC
CDR3: CASSHWTRYNEQFF

V: TRBV20-1
size: -
D: -
length: 15
J: TRBJ1-2
DNA: TGCGGTGCTACCCCCCCTCTAGAAGGGGACTATGGCTACACCTTC
CDR3: CGATPPLEGDYGYTF

V: TRBV20-1
size: few
D: -
length: 12
J: TRBJ2-1
DNA: TGCAGTGCTAGAGTCTGGGACAATGAGCAGTTCTTC
CDR3: CSARVWDNEQFF

V: TRBV9
size: few
D: -
length: 16
J: TRBJ2-6
DNA: TGTGCCAGCAGCGTAGAACCAGGGCCTGGGGCCAACGTCCTGACTTTC
CDR3: CASSVEPGPGANVLTF

V: TRBV6-6
size: -
D: TRBD1
length: 16
J: TRBJ1-2
DNA: TGTGCCAGCAGTCATACTCCGGGACAGGGGAACTATGGCTACACCTTC
CDR3: CASSHTPGQGNYGYTF

V: TRBV7-8
size: -
D: TRBD2
length: 14
J: TRBJ2-7
DNA: TGTGCCAGCAGCTTAGCTCGGGAGGCGCACGAGCAGTACTTC
CDR3: CASSLAREAHEQYF

V: TRBV20-1
size: -
D: -
length: 12
J: TRBJ2-7
DNA: TGCAGTGCTAGTCCAGGGCAGTACGAGCAGTACTTC
CDR3: CSASPGQYEQYF

V: TRBV6-5
size: -
D: TRBD2
length: 17
J: TRBJ2-3
DNA: TGTGCCAGCAGTTACACCCTAGCGGGGGGTAGCACAGATACGCAGTATTTT
CDR3: CASSYTLAGGSTDTQYF

V: TRBV20-1
size: -
D: -
length: 14
J: TRBJ2-1
DNA: TGCAGTGCTAGCCTCGGGACGGCTGTCCCGGTTGGGTTCTTC
CDR3: CSASLGTAVPVGFF

V: TRBV2
size: few
D: -
length: 14
J: TRBJ1-5
DNA: TGTGCCAGCAGTGAGTGGGGATCCCCCCGGCCCCAGCATTTT
CDR3: CASSEWGSPRPQHF

V: TRBV12-3/TRBV12-4
size: -
D: -
length: 16
J: TRBJ2-1
DNA: TGTGCCAGCAGTTTAGAGGTTAGACGGGGTGGGCATGAGCAGTTTTTC
CDR3: CASSLEVRRGGHEQFF

V: TRBV5-4
size: -
D: TRBD2
length: 16
J: TRBJ2-1
DNA: TGTGCCAGCAGCACTGGACTAGCGGGAGTTCAGAATGAGCAGTTCTTC
CDR3: CASSTGLAGVQNEQFF